Below, 6 T cell receptor beta chains from the same sample are listed, as sequenced in a study of cytomegalovirus exposure and HLA in healthy donors. The study ran its PCR with 60 Vbeta and 13 Jbeta primers. The assay was immunoSEQ multiplex PCR, and TCRdb's table has in-frame clones only and misses some. In the table there are under 150,000 clones, about 77% of which are singletons. The source material was PBMCs. Receptor source: a woman between 35 and 50 years old in good health and CMV-seronegative.

The chain has TRBV27 and TRBJ2-5, with TRBD1 matching 9 bases. V shed 8 bases and J 3 bases; nucleotides not matched to a gene: 16. This CDR3 has 17 residues. CDR1 and CDR2 (germline): MNHEY, SMNVEV (reference sequence). This CDR3 is CASVTLRTGEGKETQYF. As DNA, the CDR3 is TGTGCCAGCGTAACACTCAGGACAGGGGAGGGCAAAGAGACCCAGTACTTC.

The table lists this clone with a few counts. The chain carries TRBV25-1 and TRBJ2-5; the match to TRBD2 covers 10 bases. This CDR3 comprises 15 residues. Germline V gene data show CDR1 as MGHDK and CDR2 as SYGVNS. Trimming at V came to 3 bases and at J to 5 bases, leaving 6 bases not matched to a gene. The CDR3 region is CASSDLAGAKETQYF. DNA for the CDR3: TGTGCCAGCAGTGATCTAGCGGGGGCCAAGGAGACCCAGTACTTC.

This clone occurred once. The chain combines TRBV4-2 with TRBJ2-5; D is perhaps TRBD2 (6 bases). Germline V lookup: CDR1 LGHNA, CDR2 YNFKEQ. CDR3 length: 16 residues. V shed 4 bases and J shed 5 bases, with 20 bases lying between them. The CDR3 DNA is TGTGCCAGCAGCCGGAACACTCCGGGGGAGACGGAGACCCAGTACTTC. Its protein is CASSRNTPGETETQYF.

This clone occurred a few times. The genes are TRBV7-9 and TRBJ2-7, with TRBD1 matching 7 bases. CDR1 is SEHNR, CDR2 FQNEAQ, per germline (reference sequence). The CDR3 extends over 16 amino acids. Trimming removed 1 base from V and 0 bases from J; junction bases left unmatched: 6. CDR3 in DNA: TGTGCCAGCAGCTTAGTAAGGACAGGAAGCTCCTACGAGCAGTACTTC. It codes for CASSLVRTGSSYEQYF.

This chain connects TRBV28 to TRBJ1-6; 8 bases line up with TRBD1. The CDR3 consists of 17 residues. J gave up 3 bases and V 2 bases, and 6 bases lay outside the gene matches. The germline V gene encodes CDR1 MDHEN and CDR2 SYDVKM. In DNA, the CDR3 is TGTGCCAGCAGTTTAGGGGGACAGGACTTCTATAATTCACCCCTCCACTTT. This encodes CASSLGGQDFYNSPLHF. Looking up the rest from reference TRBV28 and TRBJ1-6 gives the full variable domain: DVKVTQSSRYLVKRTGEKVFLECVQDMDHENMFWYRQDPGLGLRLIYFSYDVKMKEKGDIPEGYSVSREKKERFSLILESASTNQTSMYLCASSLGGQDFYNSPLHFGNGTRLTVT.

The DNA of the CDR3 is TGTGCCAGCAGCTTGGAGGGCAGGGTTGCTTCGGACACTGAAGCTTTCTTT. It codes for CASSLEGRVASDTEAFF. The chain is built from TRBV5-4 and TRBJ1-1, with D possibly being TRBD1 (5 bases). Germline CDR1 SGHNT, CDR2 YYREEE (reference sequence). The length of the CDR3 is 17 residues. The V end lost 0 bases, the J end lost 3 bases, and 18 bases lay between the germline ends.